This entry lists 10 T cell receptor beta chains sequenced from one sample in a study of prognosis after radiotherapy for stage I lung cancer. With two-round multiplex PCR, TCR beta CDR3 sequences were amplified from genomic DNA. Primers were specific to each TRBV and TRBJ gene in first-round PCR. TCRdb used MiXCR to reprocess the multiplex PCR reads, holding one entry per CDR3 protein. The sample yields 20,000 to 30,000 distinct CDR3 sequences, roughly 40% seen once. The input for sequencing was PBMCs, taken before or after stereotactic body radiation therapy (not recorded which). Receptor source: a donor at least 50 years old with non-small cell lung cancer.

A word on this clonotype: A much larger clone differs by one base, so this may be a read error. In DNA, the CDR3 is TGTGCCATCTCACCCACCATAATAGCGGGAGGATCCCCGAGCTCCTACAATGAGCAGTTCTTC. This translates into CAISPTIIAGGSPSSYNEQFF. The V call is TRBV18, the J call TRBJ2-1, with 10 positions matching TRBD2. This CDR3 has 21 residues. CDR1 is KGHSH and CDR2 is LQKENI in the germline V gene.

This clonotype was counted only a few times. V gene TRBV30 combines with J gene TRBJ1-2; D remains unclear. Trimming removed 0 bases from V and 4 bases from J, with 12 bases in between. CDR1 and CDR2 (germline): GTSNPN, SVGIG (reference sequence). The CDR3 totals 14 residues. This CDR3 reads CAWSVRKAFYGYTF. CDR3 bases: TGTGCCTGGAGTGTACGAAAGGCCTTCTATGGCTACACCTTC.

This clonotype was observed at least ten times. CDR3 DNA: TGTGCCAGCAGCCCCTCAGGGACTAGCGGTAACTACGAGCAGTACTTC. It specifies CASSPSGTSGNYEQYF. This sequence joins TRBV3-1 and TRBJ2-7; TRBD2 matches 11 bases. V shed 4 bases, J shed 3 bases, and the junction held 8 bases outside the gene matches. This CDR3 is 16 amino acids long. Germline V lookup: CDR1 LGHDT, CDR2 YNNKEL (reference sequence).

By share, this clonotype counts as medium-sized. A read error may produce the germline difference seen at one junction end. The chain combines TRBV5-1 with TRBJ2-1; a weak D match, TRBD2 (5 bases). This CDR3 region has 14 residues. CDR1 is SGHRS and CDR2 is YFSETQ in the germline V gene. CDR3 sequence: CASQSGSSYNEQFF. The CDR3 DNA sequence: TGTGCCAGCCAAAGCGGTAGCTCCTACAATGAGCAGTTCTTC. The whole variable domain, filled in from reference TRBV5-1 and TRBJ2-1, reads KAGVTQTPRYLIKTRGQQVTLSCSPISGHRSVSWYQQTPGQGLQFLFEYFSETQRNKGNFPGRFSGRQFSNSRSEMNVSTLELGDSALYLCASQSGSSYNEQFFGPGTRLTVL.

This clonotype was detected ten times or more. The chain recombines TRBV12-3 or TRBV12-4 with TRBJ2-5; 8 bases agree with TRBD1. The CDR3 length is 17 residues. Unmatched junction bases numbered 11, after V lost 3 bases and J lost 2 bases. CDR3 coding DNA: TGTGCCAGCAGTTTTAGAGGGGGGACAGGTGGGCAAGAGACCCAGTACTTC. Its translation is CASSFRGGTGGQETQYF.

J is TRBJ2-1 and V is TRBV19, with 9 nucleotides matching TRBD2. The trim removed 9 bases at V and 6 bases at J, leaving 12 bases unmatched. CDR3 length: 15 amino acids. CDR1 and CDR2 from the germline V gene are LNHDA and SQIVND (reference sequence). DNA for the CDR3: TGTGCCAGCAGCTATAGCGGGAGTTCGGCCAATGAGCAGTTCTTC. This sequence encodes CASSYSGSSANEQFF. The full variable domain, in which reference TRBV19 and TRBJ2-1 provide the parts outside the CDR3, is DGGITQSPKYLFRKEGQNVTLSCEQNLNHDAMYWYRQDPGQGLRLIYYSQIVNDFQKGDIAEGYSVSREKKESFPLTVTSAQKNPTAFYLCASSYSGSSANEQFFGPGTRLTVL.

The rearrangement links TRBV2 to TRBJ2-3; D could derive from TRBD1 or TRBD2 (5 bases each). CDR1 is SNHLY and CDR2 is FYNNEI in the germline V gene. Trimming took off 2 bases at V and 3 bases at J, with 12 bases between the two ends. This CDR3 has 15 residues. CDR3 amino acids: CASSETGRRTDTQYF. The CDR3 DNA is TGTGCCAGCAGTGAAACGGGACGGAGAACAGATACGCAGTATTTT.

This clonotype has at least ten counts. This CDR3 reads CAISESRGSSGANVLTF. As DNA, the CDR3 is TGTGCCATCAGTGAGTCGCGGGGAAGCTCTGGGGCCAACGTCCTGACTTTC. The rearrangement uses TRBV10-3 and TRBJ2-6, with D possibly being TRBD2 (6 bases). Germline V lookup: CDR1 ENHRY, CDR2 SYGVKD. Trimming cost V 0 bases and J 0 bases, with 9 bases left between them. The CDR3 is 17 amino acids.

Concerning this clonotype itself: A single base is all that separates this from a far larger clone, so a read error is likely. This chain links TRBV27 with TRBJ2-7; D gene unclear. The germline gives CDR1 MNHEY, CDR2 SMNVEV (reference sequence). The CDR3 extends over 13 amino acids. DNA of the CDR3: TGTGCCAGTGCGAGACCGGGCACAGCCGAGCATTACTTC. Protein: CASARPGTAEHYF.

The chain recombines TRBV20-1 with TRBJ2-7, with 8 bases fitting TRBD2. V was clipped by 1 base and J by 3 bases; unmatched bases: 5. The CDR3 runs 14 residues. From germline, CDR1 is DFQATT and CDR2 SNEGSKA (reference sequence). CDR3: CSARVTSGLYEQYF. The CDR3 nucleotides are TGCAGTGCTAGAGTAACTAGCGGACTCTACGAGCAGTACTTC.